Listed here are 8 T cell receptor beta chains from one sample, sequenced in a study of cytomegalovirus exposure and HLA in healthy donors. Vbeta (60) and Jbeta (13) primers were used in the PCR. TCRdb keeps only in-frame clones here, not all; method: immunoSEQ multiplex PCR. The sample lists under 150,000 clones; approximately 80% were seen once. Source material: PBMCs. Receptors originate from a man in his late teens or twenties in good health and CMV-seronegative.

The gene calls are TRBV5-6 and TRBJ1-2; D uncertain. The CDR3 sequence is 14 residues long. Between the trimmed V and J ends, which lost 2 bases and 3 bases, there was a span of 11 bases. CDR1 SGHDT and CDR2 YYEEEE come from the germline V gene. The CDR3 bases are TGTGCCAGCAGCTTCGACGGGAGATACTATGGCTACACCTTC. It is translated as CASSFDGRYYGYTF.

The rearrangement uses TRBV11-2 and TRBJ1-6; a possible D gene is TRBD1 (5 bases). This CDR3 is built from 14 residues. CDR1 is SGHAT and CDR2 is FQNNGV in the germline V gene. V was pared by 4 bases and J by 8 bases, with 12 bases between. The CDR3 bases are TGTGCCAGCAGCTCGACAGTTTCCTATTCACCCCTCCACTTT. It is translated as CASSSTVSYSPLHF.

The chain links TRBV10-1 to TRBJ2-5; TRBD2 might be the D (7 bases). CDR1 and CDR2 from the germline V gene are WNHNN and SYGVQD (reference sequence). Trimming took off 0 bases at V and 2 bases at J, with 10 bases between the two ends. CDR3 length equals 15 residues. For the CDR3, the DNA is TGCGCCAGCAGTGAGTCCAAGGGGGGGCAAGAGACCCAGTACTTC. This gives the protein CASSESKGGQETQYF.

The chain uses TRBV28 and TRBJ1-4; weak D call: TRBD1 (5 bases). The V and J ends lost 1 base and 6 bases respectively, with 12 bases between them. This CDR3 has 15 residues. From germline, CDR1 is MDHEN and CDR2 SYDVKM. CDR3 region: CASSLSLTEDEKLFF. As DNA, the CDR3 is TGTGCCAGCAGTTTATCCCTGACAGAGGATGAAAAACTGTTTTTT.

V gene TRBV6-1 combines with J gene TRBJ1-5, with 9 bases matching TRBD1. V shed 4 bases, J shed 3 bases, and the junction held 4 bases outside the gene matches. Germline values: CDR1 MNHNS, CDR2 SASEGT. The length of the CDR3 is 15 residues. The CDR3 nucleotides are TGTGCCAGCAGTGCGGGGACAGGGCACAATCAGCCCCAGCATTTT. Translated, it gives CASSAGTGHNQPQHF.

The CDR3 DNA sequence: TGTGCCAGCAGCGTAGCTACGAATGGCTACACCTTC. Translating it yields CASSVATNGYTF. This sequence joins TRBV9 and TRBJ1-2, with D unclear. V was pared by 0 bases and J by 6 bases, with 6 bases between. Germline V gene sequence: CDR1 SGDLS, CDR2 YYNGEE. The CDR3 runs to 12 residues.

This chain connects TRBV7-9 to TRBJ2-5, with TRBD2 as a possible D gene (5 bases). CDR1 is SEHNR, CDR2 FQNEAQ, per germline (reference sequence). The CDR3 has 15 residues. Trimming took 5 bases from V and 2 from J, leaving 15 bases between them. The CDR3 region has the DNA TGTGCCAGCAGCGCCCCTCGGACTGAGCAAGAGACCCAGTACTTC. It encodes CASSAPRTEQETQYF.

The chain carries TRBV30 and TRBJ2-3; 11 bases are shared with TRBD2. This CDR3 has 14 residues. Germline trimming cut 5 bases from V and 10 bases from J; bases unmatched to any gene: 11. CDR1 and CDR2 from the germline V gene are GTSNPN and SVGIG (reference sequence). CDR3 sequence (DNA): TGTGCCTGGTCCCCTGTAGCGGGGGGGGAGGCGCAGTATTTT. Its protein is CAWSPVAGGEAQYF. Full variable domain (outside the CDR3, taken from reference TRBV30 and TRBJ2-3): SQTIHQWPATLVQPVGSPLSLECTVEGTSNPNLYWYRQAAGRGLQLLFYSVGIGQISSEVPQNLSASRPQDRQFILSSKKLLLSDSGFYLCAWSPVAGGEAQYFGPGTRLTVL.